The entry below describes one T cell receptor (beta chain). This entry is derived from a study of blood T cell repertoires in COVID-19. Study-level information: The cDNA or gDNA used as material had been derived from T cells, B-cell-depleted T cells, or PBMCs.

Individuals drawn from about 26 US areas were about 18 to 100 years old. Cohorts were determined from participant-reported clinical history. Germline V gives CDR1 MDHEN, CDR2 SYDVKM. Trimming left V 2 bases short and J 9 bases short, with 14 bases between. The CDR3 spans 15 residues. In the source study's methods: Nucleated cell counts were estimated from reference gene primer amplification. Sequencing used immunoSEQ multiplex PCR; TCRdb keeps in-frame clones, though not all of them. The V and J calls and clone size were taken over from that table, and D and trimming were inferred from the DNA. The sample consists of some 200,000 clones, around 89% of them appearing once.

The chain is built from TRBV28 and TRBJ1-6; D gene unclear. The sequence came from a woman aged 18 to 35 in a cohort exposed to, infected with or recovered from COVID-19 (not recorded which). The sample taken for sequencing was PBMCs or T cells enriched from blood (not recorded which). The CDR3 bases are TGTGCCAGCAGTTTAGCGGGTCCGGCCGGTTCACCCCTCCACTTT. It translates to CASSLAGPAGSPLHF. Together with reference TRBV28 and TRBJ1-6, the CDR3 gives the full variable domain: DVKVTQSSRYLVKRTGEKVFLECVQDMDHENMFWYRQDPGLGLRLIYFSYDVKMKEKGDIPEGYSVSREKKERFSLILESASTNQTSMYLCASSLAGPAGSPLHFGNGTRLTVT.